A selection of T cell receptor beta chains follows, all from one sample in a study of OX40 agonist ivuxolimab in advanced cancers. Some clones are missing from TCRdb's copy, which holds only in-frame ones; the method was immunoSEQ multiplex PCR. The data hold 15,000 to 20,000 clones, with more than 65% observed a single time. Sequenced here: CD4+ or CD8+ T cells sorted from blood, sampled in a trial of the OX40 agonist ivuxolimab. All receptors derive from an adult with an advanced solid tumor such as melanoma, head and neck, liver or kidney cancer. CDR3s include the opening cysteine and the closing phenylalanine or tryptophan. The size field is filled for only some rows; it gives once, few, many or a size class.

abundance: .; j_gene: TRBJ1-2; v_gene: TRBV5-4; CDR3aa: CAGGDHYGYTF
abundance: .; j_gene: TRBJ1-5; v_gene: TRBV12-5; CDR3aa: CASGLRISAYSNQPQHF
abundance: .; j_gene: TRBJ2-1; v_gene: TRBV10-3; CDR3aa: CAISGGSSSYNEQFF
abundance: once; j_gene: TRBJ2-7; v_gene: TRBV5-8; CDR3aa: CASSLAAGFYEQYF
abundance: .; j_gene: TRBJ1-1; v_gene: TRBV7-9; CDR3aa: CASSFFRDTEAFF
abundance: .; j_gene: TRBJ1-4; v_gene: TRBV11-2; CDR3aa: CASSLESLATNEKLFF
abundance: .; j_gene: TRBJ1-1; v_gene: TRBV10-3; CDR3aa: CAISVGKVGPTEAFF
abundance: .; j_gene: TRBJ2-1; v_gene: TRBV7-9; CDR3aa: CASSQTGPPSYNEQFF
abundance: few; j_gene: TRBJ2-1; v_gene: TRBV29-1; CDR3aa: CSVEGSGAVNEQFF
abundance: .; j_gene: TRBJ1-3; v_gene: TRBV28; CDR3aa: CASSFGFSGNTIYF
abundance: .; j_gene: TRBJ2-7; v_gene: TRBV5-4; CDR3aa: CASSLDAGEQYF
abundance: .; j_gene: TRBJ2-3; v_gene: TRBV14; CDR3aa: CASSQGIYSTDTQYF
abundance: .; j_gene: TRBJ2-1; v_gene: TRBV5-1; CDR3aa: CASRRPSGTSAGTARLYNEQFF
abundance: .; j_gene: TRBJ1-4; v_gene: TRBV7-2; CDR3aa: CASSYDRAYRGNEKLFF
abundance: .; j_gene: TRBJ1-2; v_gene: TRBV27; CDR3aa: CARTAVLWGYTF
abundance: .; j_gene: TRBJ2-1; v_gene: TRBV9; CDR3aa: CASSAPPGNNEQFF
abundance: .; j_gene: TRBJ1-3; v_gene: TRBV7-9; CDR3aa: CASSLGGQYSGNTIYF
abundance: .; j_gene: TRBJ1-2; v_gene: TRBV7-9; CDR3aa: CASSLRPVEPDGYTF
abundance: .; j_gene: TRBJ2-3; v_gene: TRBV5-4; CDR3aa: CASSSLDDTQYF
abundance: once; j_gene: TRBJ1-2; v_gene: TRBV30; CDR3aa: CAWTAQGIYGYTF
abundance: .; j_gene: TRBJ2-2; v_gene: TRBV19; CDR3aa: CASLLAGELFF
abundance: .; j_gene: TRBJ2-5; v_gene: TRBV2; CDR3aa: CASSGGLAGGLETQYF
abundance: few; j_gene: TRBJ2-5; v_gene: TRBV29-1; CDR3aa: CSEGTLGETQYF
abundance: .; j_gene: TRBJ2-3; v_gene: TRBV30; CDR3aa: CAWTPRGDTQYF
abundance: .; j_gene: TRBJ1-1; v_gene: TRBV5-5; CDR3aa: CASSLATGRAEAFF
abundance: .; j_gene: TRBJ1-1; v_gene: TRBV10-2; CDR3aa: CASSGGLNTEAFF
abundance: .; j_gene: TRBJ2-1; v_gene: TRBV7-8; CDR3aa: CASSAQQGIEQFF
abundance: .; j_gene: TRBJ1-1; v_gene: TRBV6-5; CDR3aa: CASSFTGGGEAFF
abundance: .; j_gene: TRBJ2-7; v_gene: TRBV6-6; CDR3aa: CASGYEQYF
abundance: .; j_gene: TRBJ2-1; v_gene: TRBV11-3; CDR3aa: CASSANLAGATNEQFF
abundance: .; j_gene: TRBJ1-1; v_gene: TRBV27; CDR3aa: CASSDYGMNTEAFF
abundance: .; j_gene: TRBJ2-2; v_gene: TRBV2; CDR3aa: CASFADRNTGELFF
abundance: .; j_gene: TRBJ1-2; v_gene: TRBV29-1; CDR3aa: CSVGAGGDLMGYTF
abundance: .; j_gene: TRBJ2-7; v_gene: TRBV9; CDR3aa: CASSAQGGAYEQYF
abundance: .; j_gene: TRBJ2-7; v_gene: TRBV7-9; CDR3aa: CASSSYQGAWVEQYF
abundance: .; j_gene: TRBJ1-1; v_gene: TRBV19; CDR3aa: CASSIFQGAPEAFF
abundance: .; j_gene: TRBJ2-1; v_gene: TRBV5-4; CDR3aa: CASSLWRGPSNEQFF
abundance: few; j_gene: TRBJ1-5; v_gene: TRBV15; CDR3aa: CATSRGDASNQPQHF
abundance: .; j_gene: TRBJ2-3; v_gene: TRBV5-8; CDR3aa: CASSFLVEADTQYF
abundance: .; j_gene: TRBJ2-2; v_gene: TRBV4-1; CDR3aa: CASSQLPDTGELFF
abundance: .; j_gene: TRBJ1-1; v_gene: TRBV6-5; CDR3aa: CASSNGRIEAFF
abundance: once; j_gene: TRBJ1-2; v_gene: TRBV7-6; CDR3aa: CASSLGDDYGYTF
abundance: .; j_gene: TRBJ1-5; v_gene: TRBV5-5; CDR3aa: CASSLGIWDSQGHQPQHF
abundance: .; j_gene: TRBJ1-1; v_gene: TRBV6-6; CDR3aa: CASKWTWGDTEAFF
abundance: .; j_gene: TRBJ1-2; v_gene: TRBV6-6; CDR3aa: CASSQPGNYGYTF
abundance: .; j_gene: TRBJ2-1; v_gene: TRBV7-9; CDR3aa: CASSQVGDNEQFF
abundance: .; j_gene: TRBJ1-1; v_gene: TRBV4-2; CDR3aa: CASSQDRSGLNTEAFF
abundance: .; j_gene: TRBJ2-5; v_gene: TRBV27; CDR3aa: CASSPGSPVTQYF
abundance: .; j_gene: TRBJ2-1; v_gene: TRBV7-9; CDR3aa: CASSGVEFIGQFF
abundance: .; j_gene: TRBJ2-7; v_gene: TRBV4-1; CDR3aa: CASSLSRAGSYEQYF
abundance: .; j_gene: TRBJ2-7; v_gene: TRBV5-1; CDR3aa: CASSVGGTYEQYF
abundance: .; j_gene: TRBJ2-3; v_gene: TRBV7-9; CDR3aa: CASSLGLTKDTQYF
abundance: few; j_gene: TRBJ1-1; v_gene: TRBV4-2; CDR3aa: CASSIGGTEAFF
abundance: .; j_gene: TRBJ1-3; v_gene: TRBV4-1; CDR3aa: CASSQRGRSGNTIYF
abundance: .; j_gene: TRBJ2-2; v_gene: TRBV6-5; CDR3aa: CASSYGPDTGELFF
abundance: medium-sized; j_gene: TRBJ2-7; v_gene: TRBV4-2; CDR3aa: CASSQDLAGSSYEQYF
abundance: .; j_gene: TRBJ1-1; v_gene: TRBV5-1; CDR3aa: CASSLRGRTEAFF
abundance: once; j_gene: TRBJ2-7; v_gene: TRBV27; CDR3aa: CASSIRQTYEQYF
abundance: .; j_gene: TRBJ2-7; v_gene: TRBV27; CDR3aa: CASSLGRSSYEQYF
abundance: .; j_gene: TRBJ2-4; v_gene: TRBV4-3; CDR3aa: CASSQALGENIQYF